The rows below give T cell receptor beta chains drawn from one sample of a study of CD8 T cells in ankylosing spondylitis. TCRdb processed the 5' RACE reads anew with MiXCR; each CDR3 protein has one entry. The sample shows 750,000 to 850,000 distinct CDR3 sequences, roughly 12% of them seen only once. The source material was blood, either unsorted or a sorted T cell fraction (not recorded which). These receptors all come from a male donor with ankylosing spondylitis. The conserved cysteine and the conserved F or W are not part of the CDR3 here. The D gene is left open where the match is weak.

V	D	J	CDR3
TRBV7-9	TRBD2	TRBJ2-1	ASSLEGGNEQF
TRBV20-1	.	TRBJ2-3	SARDRPRSTDTQY
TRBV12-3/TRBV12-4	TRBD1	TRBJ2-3	ASKKGATDTQY
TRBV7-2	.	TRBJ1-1	ASSPAAYEAF
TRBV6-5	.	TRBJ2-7	ASSYGSGYDYEQY
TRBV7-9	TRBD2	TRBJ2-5	ASSTRQGRGGQETQY
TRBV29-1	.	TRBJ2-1	SALRSNEQF
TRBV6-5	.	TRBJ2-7	ASRGRSYEQY
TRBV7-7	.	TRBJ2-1	ASSLVMGEVEQF
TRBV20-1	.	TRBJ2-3	SASAVTRTDTQY
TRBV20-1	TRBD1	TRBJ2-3	SARVSQGAGDTQY
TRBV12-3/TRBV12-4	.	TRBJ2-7	ASERGTGYEQY
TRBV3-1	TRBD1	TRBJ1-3	ASRTAKQGIENTIY
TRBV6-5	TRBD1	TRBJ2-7	ASSYLRDRAYEQY
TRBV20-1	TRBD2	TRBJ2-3	SAQSPAGVTDTQY
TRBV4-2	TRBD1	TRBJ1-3	ASSRDRDSGNTIY
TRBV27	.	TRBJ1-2	ASSGQPNYGYT
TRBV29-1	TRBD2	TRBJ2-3	SVPRRLAGGPNGDTQY
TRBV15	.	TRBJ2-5	ATSRGGGDSEETQY
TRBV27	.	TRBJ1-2	ASSYWGWYGYT
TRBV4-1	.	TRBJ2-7	ASSKGQGRTYEQY
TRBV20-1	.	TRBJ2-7	SAKKPGQGYEQY
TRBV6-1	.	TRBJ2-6	ATTSSRGANVLT